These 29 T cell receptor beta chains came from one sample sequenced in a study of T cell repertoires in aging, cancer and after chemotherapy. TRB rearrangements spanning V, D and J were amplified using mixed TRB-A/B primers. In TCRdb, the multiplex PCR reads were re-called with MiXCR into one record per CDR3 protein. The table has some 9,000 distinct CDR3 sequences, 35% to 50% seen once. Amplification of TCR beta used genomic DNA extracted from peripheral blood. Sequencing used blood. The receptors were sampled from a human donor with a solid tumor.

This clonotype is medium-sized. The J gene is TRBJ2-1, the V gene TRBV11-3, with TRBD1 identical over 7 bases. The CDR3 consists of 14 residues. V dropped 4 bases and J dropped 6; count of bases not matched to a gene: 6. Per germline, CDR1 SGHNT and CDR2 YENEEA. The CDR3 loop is CASSWHGQVNEQFF. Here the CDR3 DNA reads TGTGCCAGCAGCTGGCACGGACAGGTCAATGAGCAGTTCTTC.

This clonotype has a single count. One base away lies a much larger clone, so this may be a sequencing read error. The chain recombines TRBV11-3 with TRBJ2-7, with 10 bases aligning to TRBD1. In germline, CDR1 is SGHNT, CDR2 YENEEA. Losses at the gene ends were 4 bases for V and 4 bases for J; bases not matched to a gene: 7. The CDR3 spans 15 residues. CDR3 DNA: TGTGCCAGCAGCTCCACGACAGGGGGCGGATACGAGCAGTACTTC. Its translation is CASSSTTGGGYEQYF.

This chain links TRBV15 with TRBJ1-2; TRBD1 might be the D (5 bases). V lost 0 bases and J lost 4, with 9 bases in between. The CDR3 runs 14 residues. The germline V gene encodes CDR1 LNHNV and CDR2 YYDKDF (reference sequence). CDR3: CATSRDRGAYGYTF. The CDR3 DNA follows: TGTGCCACCAGCAGAGATCGAGGGGCCTATGGCTACACCTTC.

The CDR3 region is CASSTQGADTIYF. The CDR3 nucleotides are TGTGCCAGTAGTACCCAGGGTGCGGACACCATATATTTT. The V and J genes are TRBV19 and TRBJ1-3, with a weak D call TRBD1 (5 bases). The CDR3 is 13 residues long. The V end was cut by 4 bases, the J end by 8 bases, with 12 bases between. Germline lookup yields CDR1 LNHDA and CDR2 SQIVND (reference sequence).

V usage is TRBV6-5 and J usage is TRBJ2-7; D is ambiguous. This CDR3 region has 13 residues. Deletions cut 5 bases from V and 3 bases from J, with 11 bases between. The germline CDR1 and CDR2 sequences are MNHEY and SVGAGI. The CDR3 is CASSDNVDYEQYF. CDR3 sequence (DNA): TGTGCCAGCAGTGATAACGTGGACTACGAGCAGTACTTC.

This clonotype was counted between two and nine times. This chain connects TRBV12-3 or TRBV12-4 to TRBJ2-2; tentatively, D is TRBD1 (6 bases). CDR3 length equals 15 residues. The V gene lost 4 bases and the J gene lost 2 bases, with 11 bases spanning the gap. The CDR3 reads CASSSDRPNTGELFF. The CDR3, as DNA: TGTGCCAGCAGTTCGGACAGACCAAACACCGGGGAGCTGTTTTTT.

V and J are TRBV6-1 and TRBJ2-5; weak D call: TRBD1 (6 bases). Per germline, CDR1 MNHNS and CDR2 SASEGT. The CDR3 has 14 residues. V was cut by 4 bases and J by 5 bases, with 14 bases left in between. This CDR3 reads CASSVHRDVETQYF. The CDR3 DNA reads TGTGCCAGCAGTGTTCACAGGGACGTGGAGACCCAGTACTTC.

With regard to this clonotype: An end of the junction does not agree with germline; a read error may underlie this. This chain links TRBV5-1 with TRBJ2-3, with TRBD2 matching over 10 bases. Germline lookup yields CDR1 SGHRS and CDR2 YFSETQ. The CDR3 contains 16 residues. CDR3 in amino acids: CASSRRTSGSTDTQYF. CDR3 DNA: TGTGCCAGCAGCCGAAGGACTAGCGGTAGCACAGATACGCAGTATTTT.

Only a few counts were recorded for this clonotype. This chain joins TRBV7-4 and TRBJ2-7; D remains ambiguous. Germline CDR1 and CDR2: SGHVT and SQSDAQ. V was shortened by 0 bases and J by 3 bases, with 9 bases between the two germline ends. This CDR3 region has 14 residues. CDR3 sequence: CASSLAGFHYEQYF. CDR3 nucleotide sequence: TGTGCCAGCAGCTTAGCAGGGTTTCACTACGAGCAGTACTTC. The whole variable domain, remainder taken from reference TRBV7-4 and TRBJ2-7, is GAGVSQSPRYKVAKRGRDVALRCDSISGHVTLYWYRQTLGQGSEVLTYSQSDAQRDKSGRPSGRFSAERPERSVSTLKIQRTEQGDSAVYLCASSLAGFHYEQYFGPGTRLTVT.

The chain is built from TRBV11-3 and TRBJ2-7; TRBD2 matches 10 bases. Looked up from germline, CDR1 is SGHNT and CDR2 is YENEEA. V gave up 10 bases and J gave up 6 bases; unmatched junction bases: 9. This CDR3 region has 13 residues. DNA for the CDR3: TGTGCCATCAGTGGACTAGCGGACGGCGAGCAGTACTTC. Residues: CAISGLADGEQYF.

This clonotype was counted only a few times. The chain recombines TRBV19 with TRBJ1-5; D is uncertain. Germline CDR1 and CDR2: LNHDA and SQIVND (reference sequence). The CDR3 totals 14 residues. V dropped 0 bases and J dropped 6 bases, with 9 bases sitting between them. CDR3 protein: CASSIEGAAQPQHF. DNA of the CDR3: TGTGCCAGTAGTATAGAAGGTGCGGCTCAGCCCCAGCATTTT.

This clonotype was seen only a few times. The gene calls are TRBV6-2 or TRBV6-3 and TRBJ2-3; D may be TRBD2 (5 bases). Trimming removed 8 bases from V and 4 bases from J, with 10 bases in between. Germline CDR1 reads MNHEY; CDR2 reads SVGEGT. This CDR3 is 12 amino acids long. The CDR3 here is CASAGGPDTQYF. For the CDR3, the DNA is TGTGCCAGCGCGGGCGGCCCAGATACGCAGTATTTT.

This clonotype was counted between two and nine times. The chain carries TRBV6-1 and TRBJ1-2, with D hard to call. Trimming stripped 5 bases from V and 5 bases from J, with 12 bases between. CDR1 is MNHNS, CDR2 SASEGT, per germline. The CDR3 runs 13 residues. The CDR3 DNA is TGTGCCAGCAGTATTGCCACAGAGTATGGCTACACCTTC. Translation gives CASSIATEYGYTF.

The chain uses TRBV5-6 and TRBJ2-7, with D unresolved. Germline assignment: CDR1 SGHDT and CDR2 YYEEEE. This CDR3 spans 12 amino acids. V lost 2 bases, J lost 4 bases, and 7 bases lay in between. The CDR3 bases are TGTGCCAGCAGCTTTATGGGTTACGAGCAGTACTTC. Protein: CASSFMGYEQYF.

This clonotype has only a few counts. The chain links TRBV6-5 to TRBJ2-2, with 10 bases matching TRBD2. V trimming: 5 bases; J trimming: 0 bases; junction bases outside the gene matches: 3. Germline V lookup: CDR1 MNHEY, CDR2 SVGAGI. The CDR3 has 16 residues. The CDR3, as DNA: TGTGCCAGCAGTGGGACTAGCGACGCGAACACCGGGGAGCTGTTTTTT. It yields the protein CASSGTSDANTGELFF.

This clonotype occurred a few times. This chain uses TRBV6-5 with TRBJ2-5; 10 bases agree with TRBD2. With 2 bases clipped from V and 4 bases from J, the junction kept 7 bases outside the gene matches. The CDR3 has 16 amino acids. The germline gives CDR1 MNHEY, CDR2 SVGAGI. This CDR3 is CASSYPGAGGGETQYF. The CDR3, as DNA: TGTGCCAGCAGTTACCCCGGAGCGGGGGGGGGAGAGACCCAGTACTTC.

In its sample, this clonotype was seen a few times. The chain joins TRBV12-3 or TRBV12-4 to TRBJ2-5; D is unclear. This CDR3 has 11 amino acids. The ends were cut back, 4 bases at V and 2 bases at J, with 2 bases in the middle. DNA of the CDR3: TGTGCCAGCAGTTGGCAAGAGACCCAGTACTTC. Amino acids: CASSWQETQYF.

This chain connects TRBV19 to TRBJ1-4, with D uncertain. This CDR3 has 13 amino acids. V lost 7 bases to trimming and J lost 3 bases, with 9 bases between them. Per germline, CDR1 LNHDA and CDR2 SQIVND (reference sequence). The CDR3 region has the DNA TGTGCCAGTAACTACAGCCCTAATGAAAAACTGTTTTTT. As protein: CASNYSPNEKLFF.

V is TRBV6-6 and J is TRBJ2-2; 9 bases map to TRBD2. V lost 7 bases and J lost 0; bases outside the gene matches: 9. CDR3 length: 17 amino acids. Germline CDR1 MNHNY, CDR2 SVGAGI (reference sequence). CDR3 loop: CASTSGRGGSNTGELFF. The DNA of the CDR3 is TGTGCCAGCACCTCTGGGCGGGGGGGGTCGAACACCGGGGAGCTGTTTTTT.

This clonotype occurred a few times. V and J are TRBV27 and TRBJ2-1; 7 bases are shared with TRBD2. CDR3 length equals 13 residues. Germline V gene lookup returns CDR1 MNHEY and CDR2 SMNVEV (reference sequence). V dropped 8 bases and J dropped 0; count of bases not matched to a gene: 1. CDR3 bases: TGTGCCAGCCAGCGGGACTCCTACAATGAGCAGTTCTTC. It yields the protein CASQRDSYNEQFF.

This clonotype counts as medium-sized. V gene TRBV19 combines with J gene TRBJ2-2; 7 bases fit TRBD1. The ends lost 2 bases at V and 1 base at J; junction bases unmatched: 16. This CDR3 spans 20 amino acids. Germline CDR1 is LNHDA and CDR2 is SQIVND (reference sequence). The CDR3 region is CASSILRGGKGGKNTGELFF. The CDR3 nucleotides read TGTGCCAGTAGTATATTAAGAGGGGGCAAAGGCGGAAAGAACACCGGGGAGCTGTTTTTT.

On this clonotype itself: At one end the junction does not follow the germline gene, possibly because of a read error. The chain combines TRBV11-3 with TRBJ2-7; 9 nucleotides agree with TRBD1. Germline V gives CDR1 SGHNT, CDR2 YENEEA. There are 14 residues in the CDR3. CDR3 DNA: TGTGCCACCAGCCGGGACAGGGCCTCCTACGAGCAGTACTTC. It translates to CATSRDRASYEQYF.

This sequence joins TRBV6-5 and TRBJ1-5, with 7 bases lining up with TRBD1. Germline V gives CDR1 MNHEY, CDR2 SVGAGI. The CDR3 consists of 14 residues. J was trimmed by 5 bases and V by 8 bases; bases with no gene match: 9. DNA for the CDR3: TGTGCCAGCTCCCTCCCAGGGGGGGATCAGCCCCAGCATTTT. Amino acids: CASSLPGGDQPQHF.

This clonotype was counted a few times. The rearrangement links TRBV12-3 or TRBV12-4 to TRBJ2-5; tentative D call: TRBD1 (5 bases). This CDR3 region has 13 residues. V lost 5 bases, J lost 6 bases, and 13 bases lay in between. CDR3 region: CASSPARVKTQYF. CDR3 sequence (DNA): TGTGCCAGCAGTCCAGCCAGGGTAAAGACCCAGTACTTC.

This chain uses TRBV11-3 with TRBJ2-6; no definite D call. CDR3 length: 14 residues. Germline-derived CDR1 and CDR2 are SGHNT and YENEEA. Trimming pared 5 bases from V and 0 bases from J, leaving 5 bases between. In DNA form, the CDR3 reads TGTGCCAGCAGCGTGTACTCTGGGGCCAACGTCCTGACTTTC. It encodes CASSVYSGANVLTF. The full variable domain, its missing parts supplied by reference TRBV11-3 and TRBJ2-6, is EAGVVQSPRYKIIEKKQPVAFWCNPISGHNTLYWYLQNLGQGPELLIRYENEEAVDDSQLPKDRFSAERLKGVDSTLKIQPAELGDSAVYLCASSVYSGANVLTFGAGSRLTVL.

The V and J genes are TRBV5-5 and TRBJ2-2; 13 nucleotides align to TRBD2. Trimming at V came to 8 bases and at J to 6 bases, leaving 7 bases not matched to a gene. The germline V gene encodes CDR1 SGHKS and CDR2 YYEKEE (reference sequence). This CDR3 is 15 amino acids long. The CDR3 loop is CARSGLAGEPGELFF. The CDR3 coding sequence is TGTGCCAGAAGCGGACTAGCGGGAGAGCCCGGGGAGCTGTTTTTT.

CDR3 nucleotides: TGTGCCTGGGGACTGAGACAAGGGGATACGCAGTATTTT. Translated, it gives CAWGLRQGDTQYF. The chain couples TRBV30 to TRBJ2-3, with D possibly TRBD2 on 5 matching bases. The CDR3 is 13 residues long. V gave up 5 bases and J gave up 6 bases, with 15 bases separating them. CDR1 is GTSNPN, CDR2 SVGIG, per germline (reference sequence).

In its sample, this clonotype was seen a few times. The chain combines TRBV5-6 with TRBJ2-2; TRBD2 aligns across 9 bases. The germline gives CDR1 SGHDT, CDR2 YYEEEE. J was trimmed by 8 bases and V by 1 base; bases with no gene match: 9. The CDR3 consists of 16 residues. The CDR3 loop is CASSLIGLAGIGELFF. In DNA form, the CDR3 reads TGTGCCAGCAGCTTGATTGGGCTAGCGGGAATAGGGGAGCTGTTTTTT.

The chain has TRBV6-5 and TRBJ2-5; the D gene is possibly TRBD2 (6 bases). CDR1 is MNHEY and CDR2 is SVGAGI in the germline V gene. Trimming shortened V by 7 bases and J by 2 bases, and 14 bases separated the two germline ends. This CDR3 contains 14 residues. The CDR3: CASIGGRTQETQYF. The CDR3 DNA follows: TGTGCCAGCATAGGAGGGCGAACACAAGAGACCCAGTACTTC.